These 12 T cell receptor beta chains came from one sample sequenced in a study of blood T cells in healthy people across ages. The use of a sample-barcoded 5' primer and a J-beta primer mix characterized a second PCR of roughly 7 to 12 cycles. TCRdb itself ran the 5' RACE reads through MiXCR, one entry per CDR3 protein. The data hold roughly 800,000 distinct CDR3 sequences, with roughly 64% observed a single time. The specimen was blood. These receptors came from a man aged 25 to 40 in good health.

This chain joins TRBV13 and TRBJ2-1; D unresolved. CDR3 length equals 14 residues. Trimming stripped 5 bases from V and 4 bases from J, with 12 bases between. CDR1 and CDR2 (germline): PRHDT, FYEKMQ (reference sequence). CDR3 bases: TGTGCCAGCAGCCCTGTAAGGGTTTACAATGAGCAGTTCTTC. Its protein product is CASSPVRVYNEQFF.

The chain has TRBV20-1 and TRBJ2-1, with 9 nucleotides matching TRBD2. V lost 3 bases, J lost 8 bases, and 8 bases stayed unmatched. CDR1 is DFQATT and CDR2 is SNEGSKA in the germline V gene (reference sequence). CDR3 length equals 14 residues. CDR3 sequence: CSASRVSGSDEQFF. CDR3 nucleotide sequence: TGCAGTGCTAGCAGAGTTAGCGGGAGCGATGAGCAGTTCTTC.

The chain couples TRBV28 to TRBJ2-5; 13 bases match TRBD2. With V trimmed by 3 bases and J by 11 bases, 12 bases remained unmatched. The CDR3 totals 16 residues. The germline V gene encodes CDR1 MDHEN and CDR2 SYDVKM. CDR3 in amino acids: CASSLLGTSGENEQYF. DNA for the CDR3: TGTGCCAGCAGTTTGCTTGGGACTAGCGGGGAGAATGAGCAGTACTTC. The complete variable domain, with remaining parts taken from reference TRBV28 and TRBJ2-5, reads DVKVTQSSRYLVKRTGEKVFLECVQDMDHENMFWYRQDPGLGLRLIYFSYDVKMKEKGDIPEGYSVSREKKERFSLILESASTNQTSMYLCASSLLGTSGENEQYFGPGTRLLVL.

The rearrangement uses TRBV3-1 and TRBJ1-2; D is ambiguous. Trimming stripped 3 bases from V and 6 bases from J, with 11 bases between. The CDR3 is 13 residues long. In germline, CDR1 is LGHDT, CDR2 YNNKEL (reference sequence). The CDR3 spells CASSQPGTDGYTF. CDR3 bases: TGTGCCAGCAGCCAGCCGGGAACAGATGGCTACACCTTC.

The table lists this clonotype with a few counts. This rearrangement joins TRBV13 to TRBJ2-6; D is possibly TRBD1 (5 bases). The CDR3 has 15 residues. Germline V CDR1 and CDR2: PRHDT, FYEKMQ (reference sequence). V was pared by 4 bases and J by 2 bases, with 9 bases between. The CDR3 loop is CASSYGRAGANVLTF. The CDR3 DNA reads TGTGCCAGCAGCTATGGCAGGGCTGGGGCCAACGTCCTGACTTTC.

This clonotype was observed many times. The chain uses TRBV7-2 and TRBJ2-7; tentative D call: TRBD1 (6 bases). V shed 1 base and J shed 2 bases, with 15 bases lying between them. This CDR3 region has 16 residues. Germline V lookup: CDR1 SGHTA, CDR2 FQGNSA. The CDR3 here is CASSLGGQGLPYEQYF. CDR3 nucleotide sequence: TGTGCCAGCAGCTTAGGGGGGCAAGGCCTTCCCTACGAGCAGTACTTC.

This chain connects TRBV12-3 or TRBV12-4 to TRBJ2-3; 8 bases map to TRBD2. V lost 7 bases and J lost 2; bases outside the gene matches: 11. This CDR3 has 16 residues. This CDR3 reads CASIKGRGEPTDTQYF. In DNA, the CDR3 is TGTGCCAGCATAAAAGGGCGGGGGGAACCCACAGATACGCAGTATTTT.

The chain recombines TRBV11-1 with TRBJ2-7; 11 bases match TRBD2. CDR1 SGHAT and CDR2 FQDESV come from the germline V gene (reference sequence). This CDR3 contains 14 residues. V dropped 6 bases and J dropped 5; count of bases not matched to a gene: 6. In DNA form, the CDR3 reads TGTGCCAGCAGAGCTAGCGGGGGGTTTGACGAGCAGTACTTC. Amino acids: CASRASGGFDEQYF. Supplemented by reference TRBV11-1 and TRBJ2-7, the full variable domain reads EAEVAQSPRYKITEKSQAVAFWCDPISGHATLYWYRQILGQGPELLVQFQDESVVDDSQLPKDRFSAERLKGVDSTLKIQPAELGDSAMYLCASRASGGFDEQYFGPGTRLTVT.

This clonotype was seen just once. V and J are TRBV12-5 and TRBJ2-3; D remains ambiguous. Between the trimmed V and J ends, which lost 6 bases and 2 bases, there was a span of 15 bases. The CDR3 length is 15 residues. Germline V gene lookup returns CDR1 LGHNT and CDR2 FRNRAP. CDR3 region: CASGSGPDATDTQYF. DNA of the CDR3: TGTGCTAGTGGCTCCGGCCCTGACGCCACAGATACGCAGTATTTT.

The sample holds one count of this clonotype. The chain employs TRBV20-1 and TRBJ2-3; 11 positions agree with TRBD2. Germline loops: CDR1 DFQATT, CDR2 SNEGSKA (reference sequence). The ends lost 0 bases at V and 7 bases at J; junction bases unmatched: 9. This CDR3 contains 16 residues. Written as DNA, the CDR3 is TGCAGTGCTAGAGACTCCGATAGCGGGGGGGATAATACGCAGTATTTT. Its protein is CSARDSDSGGDNTQYF.

The chain combines TRBV20-1 with TRBJ1-2; TRBD1 agrees at 8 bases. There are 13 residues in the CDR3. CDR1 is DFQATT, CDR2 SNEGSKA, per germline (reference sequence). V shed 3 bases, J shed 4 bases, and the junction held 4 bases outside the gene matches. The CDR3 here is CSARPGQVYGYTF. CDR3 nucleotide sequence: TGCAGTGCTAGGCCGGGACAGGTCTATGGCTACACCTTC.

The CDR3 here is CASSRSGGLYNEQFF. The CDR3 DNA reads as TGTGCCAGCAGCCGCTCAGGGGGTCTTTACAATGAGCAGTTCTTC. The chain carries TRBV14 and TRBJ2-1, with 7 nucleotides matching TRBD1. Germline loops: CDR1 SGHDN, CDR2 FVKESK. V was clipped by 4 bases and J by 4 bases; unmatched bases: 7. The CDR3 consists of 15 residues.